This T cell receptor beta chain was captured by sequencing in a study of blood T cells in healthy people across ages. The second PCR ran roughly 7 to 11 cycles with a sample-barcoded 5' primer and J-beta primers. In TCRdb, the 5' RACE reads were re-called with MiXCR into one record per CDR3 protein. This repertoire shows around 1,900,000 distinct CDR3 sequences, 35% to 50% found once; its top ten account for more than 20%. The sequencing sample was made of blood. The source of this sequence is a human donor in good health.

In DNA form, the CDR3 reads TGCGCCAGCAGCCAAGAAGGGTTTGGCGACACTGAAGCTTTCTTT. This codes for CASSQEGFGDTEAFF. The V and J genes are TRBV4-3 and TRBJ1-1; D uncertain. V lost 0 bases to trimming and J lost 3 bases, with 11 bases between them. The CDR3 spans 15 residues. Germline V gives CDR1 LGHNA, CDR2 YSLEER.